Listed below are T cell receptor beta chains from one sample, sequenced in a study of cytomegalovirus exposure and HLA in healthy donors. Method: immunoSEQ multiplex PCR; TCRdb's copy keeps in-frame clones and lacks some. Of tens of thousands of clones in the sample, around 78% were seen once. Input material: PBMCs. Receptor source: a male donor in good health and CMV-seropositive. Both conserved end residues are trimmed from each CDR3.

v_call cdr3_aa
TRBV7-9 ASSLPGQGRRYEQY
TRBV13 ASSLGAGGVYGYT
TRBV4-1 ASSTRWTGATGETQY
TRBV6-5 ASSKDRGGEKLF
TRBV29-1 SVDPGSNYGYT
TRBV5-1 ASSLTGDYEQY
TRBV10-1 ASSSGSKGNEQF
TRBV9 ASSVALAGGDNEQF
TRBV6-4 ASSDKAGHPDTQY
TRBV27 ASSLGASGELF
TRBV7-8 ASSSYGGGQGSYEQF
TRBV10-3 AIMGLAFGEQY
TRBV18 ASSPGRGGPNTEAF
TRBV9 ASSAIGGGPTEAF
TRBV19 ASSIRSLGTVPNYGYT
TRBV5-8 ASSFRQGETEKLF
TRBV7-2 ASSLASGRIYNEQF